There are a few counts of the clone carrying this TCR beta chain. The antigen remains unidentified. cDNA libraries for TCR alpha and TCR beta, carrying sample barcodes and UMIs, came from 5'RACE with constant-segment primers. One entry per CDR3 protein results from TCRdb running MiXCR on the 5' RACE reads. The data hold 200,000 to 250,000 distinct CDR3 sequences, with roughly 10% observed a single time. This record belongs to a study of T-cell memory formation after mild COVID-19. Background on the study: TCR clusters were mostly donor specific. General observations from the study: Memory cells collected pre-infection included some clones that later responded, suggesting cross-reactive memory joined.

Input material: PBMCs or a T cell subset sorted from them (not recorded which). The clonotype originates from a man aged 18-30 years who had mild COVID-19 (a few samples of this study predate the infection). Cell type and time point are not known.

The CDR3 is CASSQAGQEFYEQYF. CDR3 coding DNA: TGCGCCAGCAGCCAAGCGGGACAGGAGTTTTACGAGCAGTACTTC. This chain uses TRBV4-1 with TRBJ2-7; 8 nucleotides match TRBD1. Germline CDR1 reads MGHRA; CDR2 reads YSYEKL. J lost 4 bases, V lost 1 base, and 6 bases had no gene match. This CDR3 contains 15 residues.